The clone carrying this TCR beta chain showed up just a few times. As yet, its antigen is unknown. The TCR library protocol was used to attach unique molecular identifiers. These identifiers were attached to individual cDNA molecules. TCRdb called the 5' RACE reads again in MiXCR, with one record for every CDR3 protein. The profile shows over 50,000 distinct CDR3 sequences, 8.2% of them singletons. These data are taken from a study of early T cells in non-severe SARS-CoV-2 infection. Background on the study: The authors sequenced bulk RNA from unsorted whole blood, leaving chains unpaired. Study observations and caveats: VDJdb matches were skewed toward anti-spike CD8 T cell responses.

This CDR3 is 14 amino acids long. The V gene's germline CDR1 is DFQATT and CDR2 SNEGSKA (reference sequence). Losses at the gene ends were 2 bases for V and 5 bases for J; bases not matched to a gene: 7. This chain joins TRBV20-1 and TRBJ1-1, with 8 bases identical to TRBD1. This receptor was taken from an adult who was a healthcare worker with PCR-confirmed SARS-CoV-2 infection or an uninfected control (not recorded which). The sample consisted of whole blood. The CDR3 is CSARPRTGWTEAFF. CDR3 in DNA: TGCAGTGCTAGACCGAGGACAGGGTGGACTGAAGCTTTCTTT.